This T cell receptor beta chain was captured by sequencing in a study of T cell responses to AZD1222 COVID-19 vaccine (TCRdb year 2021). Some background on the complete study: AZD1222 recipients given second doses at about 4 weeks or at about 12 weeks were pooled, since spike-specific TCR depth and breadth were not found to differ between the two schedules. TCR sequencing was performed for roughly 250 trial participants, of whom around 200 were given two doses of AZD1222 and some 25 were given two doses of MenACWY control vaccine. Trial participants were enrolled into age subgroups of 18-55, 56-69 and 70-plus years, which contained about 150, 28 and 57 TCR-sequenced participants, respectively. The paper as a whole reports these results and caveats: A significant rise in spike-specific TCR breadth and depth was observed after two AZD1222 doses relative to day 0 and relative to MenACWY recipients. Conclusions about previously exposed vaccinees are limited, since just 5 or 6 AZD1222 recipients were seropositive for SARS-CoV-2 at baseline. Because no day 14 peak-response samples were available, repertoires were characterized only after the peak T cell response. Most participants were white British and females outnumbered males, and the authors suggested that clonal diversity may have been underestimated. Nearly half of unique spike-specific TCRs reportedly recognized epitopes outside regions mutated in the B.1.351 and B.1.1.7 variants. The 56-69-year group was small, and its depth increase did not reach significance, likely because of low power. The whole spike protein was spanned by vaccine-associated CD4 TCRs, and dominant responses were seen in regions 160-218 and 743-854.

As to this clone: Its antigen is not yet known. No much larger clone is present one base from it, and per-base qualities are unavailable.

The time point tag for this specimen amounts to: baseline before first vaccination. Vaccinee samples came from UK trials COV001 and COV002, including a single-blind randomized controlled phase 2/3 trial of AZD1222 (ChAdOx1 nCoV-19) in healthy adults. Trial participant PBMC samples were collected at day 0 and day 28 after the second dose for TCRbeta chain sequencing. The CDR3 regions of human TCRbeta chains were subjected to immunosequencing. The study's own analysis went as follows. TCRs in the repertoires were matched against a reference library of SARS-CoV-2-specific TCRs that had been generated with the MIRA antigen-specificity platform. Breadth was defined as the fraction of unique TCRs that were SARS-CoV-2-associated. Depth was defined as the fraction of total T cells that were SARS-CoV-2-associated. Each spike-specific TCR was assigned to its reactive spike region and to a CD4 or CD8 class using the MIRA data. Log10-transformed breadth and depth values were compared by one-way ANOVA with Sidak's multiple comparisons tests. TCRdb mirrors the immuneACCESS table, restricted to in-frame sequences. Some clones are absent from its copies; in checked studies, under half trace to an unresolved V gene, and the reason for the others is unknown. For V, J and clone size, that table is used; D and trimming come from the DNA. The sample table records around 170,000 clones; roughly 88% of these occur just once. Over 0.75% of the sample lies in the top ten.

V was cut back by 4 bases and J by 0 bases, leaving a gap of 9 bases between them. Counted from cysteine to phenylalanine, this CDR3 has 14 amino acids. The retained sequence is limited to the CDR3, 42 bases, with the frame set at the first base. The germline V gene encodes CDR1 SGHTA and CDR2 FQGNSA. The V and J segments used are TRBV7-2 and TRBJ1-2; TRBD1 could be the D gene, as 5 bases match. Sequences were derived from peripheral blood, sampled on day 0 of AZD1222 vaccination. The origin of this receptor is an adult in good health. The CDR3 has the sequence CASSSTAANYGYTF. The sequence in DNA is TGTGCCAGCAGCTCGACAGCCGCTAACTATGGCTACACCTTC. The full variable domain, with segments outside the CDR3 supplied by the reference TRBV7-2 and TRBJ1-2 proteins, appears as GAGVSQSPSNKVTEKGKDVELRCDPISGHTALYWYRQSLGQGLEFLIYFQGNSAPDKSGLPSDRFSAERTGGSVSTLTIQRTQQEDSAVYLCASSSTAANYGYTFGSGTRLTVV.